This T cell receptor (beta chain) derives from a study of control samples from healthy donors and cancer patients. About this clone itself: One junction end disagrees with the germline gene, perhaps due to a read error.

The protocol was immunoSEQ multiplex PCR, while the TCRdb copy is restricted to in-frame clones and leaves out a portion. The sample has about 160,000 clones, around 90% seen once; the top ten hold 0.65% to 0.85%. CDR1 and CDR2 (germline): LGHDT, YNNKEL (reference sequence). CDR3 length equals 13 residues. The specimen was blood. The receptor's source is a woman aged 25 to 39 in good health. The genes are TRBV3-1 (or the pseudogene TRBV3-2) and TRBJ2-1; 8 bases map to TRBD1. The CDR3 DNA reads TGTGCCAGCAGCCAAGGACCAGGACAGGGAACCCTCTTC. Protein sequence: CASSQGPGQGTLF.